There are a few counts of the clone carrying this TCR beta chain. This CDR3 has 13 amino acids. Germline CDR1 SSHAT, CDR2 FNYEAQ (reference sequence). V lost 5 bases and J 3 bases, leaving 11 bases between the germline ends. In the study's own analysis: Scientists estimated how many nucleated cells there were by amplifying reference gene primers. Profiled with immunoSEQ multiplex PCR; TCRdb holds only in-frame clones, not every one. V, J and clone size are those of that table, while D and trimming were read from the DNA. This sample has 55,000 to 95,000 clones; roughly 79% occur once, and the top ten carry 20% to 25%. The data were obtained in a study of blood T cell repertoires in COVID-19. Looking at the study overall: The United States, Italy and Spain provided the acute and convalescent COVID-19 samples.

The V and J genes are TRBV7-7 and TRBJ2-7; D might be TRBD2 (6 bases). The sample taken for sequencing was peripheral blood. This sequence was found in a woman in her seventies with acute or convalescent COVID-19. The CDR3 region is CASSLGSIYEQYF. The CDR3 bases are TGTGCCAGCAGCCTCGGGAGTATCTACGAGCAGTACTTC.